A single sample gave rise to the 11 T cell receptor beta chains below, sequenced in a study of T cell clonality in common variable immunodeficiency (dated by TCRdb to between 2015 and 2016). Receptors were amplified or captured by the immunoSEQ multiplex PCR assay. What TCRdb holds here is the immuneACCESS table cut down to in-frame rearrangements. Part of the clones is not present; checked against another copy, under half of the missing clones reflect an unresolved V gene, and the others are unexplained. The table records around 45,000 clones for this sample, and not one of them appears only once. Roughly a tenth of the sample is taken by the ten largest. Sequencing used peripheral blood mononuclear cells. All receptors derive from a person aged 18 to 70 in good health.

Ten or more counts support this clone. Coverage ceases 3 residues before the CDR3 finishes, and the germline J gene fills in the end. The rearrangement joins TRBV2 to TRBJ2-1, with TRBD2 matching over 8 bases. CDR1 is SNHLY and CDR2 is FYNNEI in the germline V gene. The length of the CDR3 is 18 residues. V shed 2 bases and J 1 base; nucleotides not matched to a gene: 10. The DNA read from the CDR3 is TGTGCCAGCAGTGAATGGGGCGTGGTAGCGGGGTCCTACAATGAG. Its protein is CASSEWGVVAGSYNE. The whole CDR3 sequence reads CASSEWGVVAGSYNEQFF.

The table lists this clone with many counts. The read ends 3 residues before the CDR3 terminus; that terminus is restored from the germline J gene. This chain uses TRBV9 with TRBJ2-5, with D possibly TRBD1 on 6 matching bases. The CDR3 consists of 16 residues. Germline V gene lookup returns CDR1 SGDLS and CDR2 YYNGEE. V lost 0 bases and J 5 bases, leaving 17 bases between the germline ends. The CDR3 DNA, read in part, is TGTGCCAGCAGCGTAGGAGGGGGTCGGACCACTGAGACC. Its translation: CASSVGGGRTTET. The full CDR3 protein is CASSVGGGRTTETQYF.

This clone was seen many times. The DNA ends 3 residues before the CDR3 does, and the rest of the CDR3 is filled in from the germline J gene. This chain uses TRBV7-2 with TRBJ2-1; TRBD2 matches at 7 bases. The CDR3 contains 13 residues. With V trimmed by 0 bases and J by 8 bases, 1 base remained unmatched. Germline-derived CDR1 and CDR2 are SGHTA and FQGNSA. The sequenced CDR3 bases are TGTGCCAGCAGCTTAGCGGGGGGGTATGAG. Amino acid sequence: CASSLAGGYE. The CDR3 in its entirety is CASSLAGGYEQFF.

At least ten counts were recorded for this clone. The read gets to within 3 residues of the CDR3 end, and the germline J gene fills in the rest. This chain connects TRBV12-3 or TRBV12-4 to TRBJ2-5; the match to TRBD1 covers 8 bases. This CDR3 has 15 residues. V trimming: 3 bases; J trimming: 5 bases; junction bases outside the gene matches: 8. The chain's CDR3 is CASSLRQGARETQYF. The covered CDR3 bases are TGTGCCAGCAGTTTGAGGCAGGGGGCACGGGAGACC.

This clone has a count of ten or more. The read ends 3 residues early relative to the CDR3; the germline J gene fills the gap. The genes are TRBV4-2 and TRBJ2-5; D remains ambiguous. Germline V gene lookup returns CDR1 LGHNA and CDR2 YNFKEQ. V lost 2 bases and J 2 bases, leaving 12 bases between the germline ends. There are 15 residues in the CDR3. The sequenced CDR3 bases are TGTGCCAGCAGCCAAAACCTCCAGAGTCAAGAGACC. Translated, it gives CASSQNLQSQET. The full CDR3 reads CASSQNLQSQETQYF.

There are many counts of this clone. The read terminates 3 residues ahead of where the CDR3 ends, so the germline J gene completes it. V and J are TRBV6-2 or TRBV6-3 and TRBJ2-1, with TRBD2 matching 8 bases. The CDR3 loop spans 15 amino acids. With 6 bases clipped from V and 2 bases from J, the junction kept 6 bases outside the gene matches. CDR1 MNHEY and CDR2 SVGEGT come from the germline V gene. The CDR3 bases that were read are TGTGCCAGCAGGGAGGAGCGGGGGACCTACAATGAG. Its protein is CASREERGTYNE. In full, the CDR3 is CASREERGTYNEQFF.

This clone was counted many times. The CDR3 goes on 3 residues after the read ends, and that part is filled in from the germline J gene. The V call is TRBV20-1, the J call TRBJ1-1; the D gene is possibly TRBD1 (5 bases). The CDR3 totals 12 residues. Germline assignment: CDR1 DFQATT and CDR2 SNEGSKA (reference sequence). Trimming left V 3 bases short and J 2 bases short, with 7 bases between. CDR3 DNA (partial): TGCAGTGCTAGTACAGGAAACACTGAA. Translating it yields CSASTGNTE. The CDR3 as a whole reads CSASTGNTEAFF.

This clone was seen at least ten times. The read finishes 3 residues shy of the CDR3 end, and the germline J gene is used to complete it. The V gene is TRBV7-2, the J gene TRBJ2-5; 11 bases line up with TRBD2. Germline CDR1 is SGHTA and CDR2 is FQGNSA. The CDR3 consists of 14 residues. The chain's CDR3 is CASSGTSGRGTQYF. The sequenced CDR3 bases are TGTGCCAGCAGCGGTACTAGCGGGAGAGGTACC.

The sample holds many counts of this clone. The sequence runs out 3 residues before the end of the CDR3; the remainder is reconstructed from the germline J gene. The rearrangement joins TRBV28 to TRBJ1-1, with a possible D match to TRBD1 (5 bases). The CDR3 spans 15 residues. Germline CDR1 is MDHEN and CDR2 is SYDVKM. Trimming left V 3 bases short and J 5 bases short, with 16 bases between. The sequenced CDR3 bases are TGTGCCAGCAGTTTTCCCTATAGGGGAAGTACTGAA. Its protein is CASSFPYRGSTE. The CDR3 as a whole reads CASSFPYRGSTEAFF.

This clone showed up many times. The DNA read from the CDR3 is TGTGCCAGCAGCCTCATGGGGGGGTTGAATCAGCCC. Translating gives CASSLMGGLNQP. The full CDR3 reads CASSLMGGLNQPQHF. J is TRBJ1-5 and V is TRBV28; perhaps TRBD1 as D (5 bases). The read terminates 3 residues before the CDR3 end, so the remaining end is supplied by the germline J gene. The CDR3 consists of 15 residues. The germline gives CDR1 MDHEN, CDR2 SYDVKM. Trimming pared 6 bases from V and 4 bases from J, leaving 16 bases between.

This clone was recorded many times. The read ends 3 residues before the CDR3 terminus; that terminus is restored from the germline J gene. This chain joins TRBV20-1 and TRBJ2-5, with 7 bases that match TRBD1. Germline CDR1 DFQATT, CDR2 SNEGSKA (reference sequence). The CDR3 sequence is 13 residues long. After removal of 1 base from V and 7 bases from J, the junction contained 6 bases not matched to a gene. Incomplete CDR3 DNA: TGCAGTGCTAGAGGGACAGGTGTCGGGACC. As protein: CSARGTGVGT. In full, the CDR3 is CSARGTGVGTQYF.